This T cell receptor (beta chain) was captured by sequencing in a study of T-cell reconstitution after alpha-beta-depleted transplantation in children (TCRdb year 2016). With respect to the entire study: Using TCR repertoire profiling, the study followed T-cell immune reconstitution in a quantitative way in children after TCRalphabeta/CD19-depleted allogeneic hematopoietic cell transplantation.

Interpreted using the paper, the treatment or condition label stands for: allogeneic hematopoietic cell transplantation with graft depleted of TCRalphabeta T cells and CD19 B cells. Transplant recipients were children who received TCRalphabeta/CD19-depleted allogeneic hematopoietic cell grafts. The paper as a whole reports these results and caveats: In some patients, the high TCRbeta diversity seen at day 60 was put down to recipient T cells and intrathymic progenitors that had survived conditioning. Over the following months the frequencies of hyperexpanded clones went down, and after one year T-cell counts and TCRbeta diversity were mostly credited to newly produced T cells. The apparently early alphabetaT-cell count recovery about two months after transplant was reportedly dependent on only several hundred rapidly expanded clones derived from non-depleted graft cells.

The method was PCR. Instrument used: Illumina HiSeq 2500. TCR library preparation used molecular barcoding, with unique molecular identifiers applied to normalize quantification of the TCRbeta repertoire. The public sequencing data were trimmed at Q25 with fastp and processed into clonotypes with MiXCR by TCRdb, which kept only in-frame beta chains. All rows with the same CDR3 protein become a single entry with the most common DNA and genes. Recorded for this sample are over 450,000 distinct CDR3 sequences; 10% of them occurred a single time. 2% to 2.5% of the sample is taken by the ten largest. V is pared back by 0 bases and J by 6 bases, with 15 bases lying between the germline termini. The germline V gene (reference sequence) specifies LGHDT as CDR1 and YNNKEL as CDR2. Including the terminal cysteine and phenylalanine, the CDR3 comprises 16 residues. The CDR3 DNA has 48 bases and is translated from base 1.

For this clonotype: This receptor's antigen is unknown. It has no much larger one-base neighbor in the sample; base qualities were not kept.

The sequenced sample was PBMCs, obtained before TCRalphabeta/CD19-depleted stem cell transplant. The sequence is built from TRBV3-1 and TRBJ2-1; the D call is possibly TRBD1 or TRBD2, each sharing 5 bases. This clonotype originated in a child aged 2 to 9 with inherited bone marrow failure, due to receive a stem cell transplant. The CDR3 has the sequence CASSQDGTLGANEQFF. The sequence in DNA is TGTGCCAGCAGCCAAGATGGTACACTAGGGGCCAATGAGCAGTTCTTC.